This is a list of T cell receptor beta chains from one sample in a study of control samples from healthy donors and cancer patients. Assay: immunoSEQ multiplex PCR; the TCRdb copy retains only in-frame clones and omits some. The sample has around 70,000 clones; around 87% are singletons. Sequencing input: PBMCs. The receptors derive from a woman between 45 and 65 years old with head and neck cancer. Each CDR3 is given with its conserved first and last residue. The order of the fields is J gene, D gene, CDR3 length, clone size, V gene, CDR3 protein, CDR3 DNA. The D gene is left open where the match is weak. Size is stated for part of the rows, as once, few or many counts, or as a class when the clone is expanded.

j_call: TRBJ2-5
d_call: TRBD1
cdr3_length: 15
clone_size: once
v_call: TRBV3-1/TRBV3-2
cdr3_aa: CASSLRTGSKETQYF
cdr3_nt: TGTGCCAGCAGCCTAAGGACAGGGTCGAAAGAGACCCAGTACTTC

j_call: TRBJ1-2
d_call: .
cdr3_length: 14
clone_size: .
v_call: TRBV2
cdr3_aa: CASLSGTGGLGYTF
cdr3_nt: TGTGCCAGCCTCTCCGGGACCGGGGGCTTGGGCTACACCTTC

j_call: TRBJ2-7
d_call: .
cdr3_length: 12
clone_size: .
v_call: TRBV10-1
cdr3_aa: CASSVGSYEQYF
cdr3_nt: TGCGCCAGCAGTGTAGGCAGCTACGAGCAGTACTTC

j_call: TRBJ2-7
d_call: TRBD1
cdr3_length: 13
clone_size: .
v_call: TRBV2
cdr3_aa: CASSDGTEYEQYF
cdr3_nt: TGTGCCAGCAGTGATGGGACAGAGTACGAGCAGTACTTC

j_call: TRBJ2-7
d_call: TRBD1
cdr3_length: 15
clone_size: .
v_call: TRBV9
cdr3_aa: CASSVETGGPYEQYF
cdr3_nt: TGTGCCAGCAGCGTAGAGACAGGGGGCCCCTACGAGCAGTACTTC

j_call: TRBJ1-1
d_call: TRBD1
cdr3_length: 14
clone_size: .
v_call: TRBV28
cdr3_aa: CASSLGQMNTEAFF
cdr3_nt: TGTGCCAGCAGTTTGGGACAGATGAACACTGAAGCTTTCTTT

j_call: TRBJ2-3
d_call: TRBD1
cdr3_length: 17
clone_size: once
v_call: TRBV6-1
cdr3_aa: CASSDLLTGPSTDTQYF
cdr3_nt: TGTGCCAGCAGTGACCTCCTGACAGGGCCTAGCACAGATACGCAGTATTTT

j_call: TRBJ1-2
d_call: .
cdr3_length: 15
clone_size: .
v_call: TRBV7-9
cdr3_aa: CASSLGDIYNYGYTF
cdr3_nt: TGTGCCAGCAGCTTAGGAGACATCTACAACTATGGCTACACCTTC

j_call: TRBJ1-1
d_call: TRBD1
cdr3_length: 14
clone_size: .
v_call: TRBV5-1
cdr3_aa: CASSRDSPNTEAFF
cdr3_nt: TGCGCCAGCAGCCGGGACAGTCCAAACACTGAAGCTTTCTTT

j_call: TRBJ1-1
d_call: .
cdr3_length: 16
clone_size: .
v_call: TRBV6-1
cdr3_aa: CASSESGGDSNTEAFF
cdr3_nt: TGTGCCAGCAGTGAAAGCGGGGGGGACTCGAACACTGAAGCTTTCTTT

j_call: TRBJ2-3
d_call: .
cdr3_length: 17
clone_size: once
v_call: TRBV19
cdr3_aa: CASSSLAGPLPTDTQYF
cdr3_nt: TGTGCCAGTAGTTCGCTGGCAGGGCCCCTACCCACAGATACGCAGTATTTT

j_call: TRBJ2-5
d_call: .
cdr3_length: 13
clone_size: .
v_call: TRBV9
cdr3_aa: CASSVALVETQYF
cdr3_nt: TGTGCCAGCAGCGTAGCTCTAGTGGAGACCCAGTACTTC

j_call: TRBJ2-2
d_call: .
cdr3_length: 14
clone_size: .
v_call: TRBV30
cdr3_aa: CAWSIGQNTGELFF
cdr3_nt: TGTGCCTGGAGTATTGGGCAGAACACCGGGGAGCTGTTTTTT

j_call: TRBJ2-7
d_call: TRBD1
cdr3_length: 15
clone_size: .
v_call: TRBV7-2
cdr3_aa: CASSSRTGGMYEQYF
cdr3_nt: TGTGCCAGCAGCTCCAGGACAGGGGGTATGTACGAGCAGTACTTC

j_call: TRBJ1-1
d_call: .
cdr3_length: 12
clone_size: .
v_call: TRBV9
cdr3_aa: CASSPRGGLAFF
cdr3_nt: TGTGCCAGCAGCCCCCGCGGGGGGTTGGCTTTCTTT

j_call: TRBJ2-5
d_call: .
cdr3_length: 13
clone_size: .
v_call: TRBV2
cdr3_aa: CASRVRGAETQYF
cdr3_nt: TGTGCCAGCAGGGTCAGGGGGGCGGAGACCCAGTACTTC

j_call: TRBJ2-5
d_call: TRBD2
cdr3_length: 16
clone_size: .
v_call: TRBV7-9
cdr3_aa: CASSLRLAGGQETQYF
cdr3_nt: TGTGCCAGCAGCCTCAGACTAGCGGGGGGACAAGAGACCCAGTACTTC

j_call: TRBJ2-1
d_call: TRBD2
cdr3_length: 17
clone_size: .
v_call: TRBV7-6
cdr3_aa: CASSLRMTSGGAGEQFF
cdr3_nt: TGTGCCAGCAGCCTACGTATGACTAGCGGGGGGGCCGGAGAGCAGTTCTTC

j_call: TRBJ1-1
d_call: .
cdr3_length: 13
clone_size: .
v_call: TRBV6-2/TRBV6-3
cdr3_aa: CASSYEGSGSGFF
cdr3_nt: TGTGCCAGCAGTTACGAGGGGTCTGGGTCCGGTTTCTTT

j_call: TRBJ1-2
d_call: .
cdr3_length: 15
clone_size: .
v_call: TRBV28
cdr3_aa: CASSFTAGGGKGYTF
cdr3_nt: TGTGCCAGCAGTTTCACGGCCGGGGGGGGTAAAGGCTACACCTTC

j_call: TRBJ1-6
d_call: .
cdr3_length: 17
clone_size: .
v_call: TRBV5-6
cdr3_aa: CASSLLTGSSYNSPLHF
cdr3_nt: TGTGCCAGCAGCTTGTTAACAGGGAGCTCCTATAATTCACCCCTCCACTTT

j_call: TRBJ2-3
d_call: .
cdr3_length: 12
clone_size: .
v_call: TRBV30
cdr3_aa: CAYSAERDTQYF
cdr3_nt: TGTGCCTACTCCGCCGAAAGGGATACGCAGTATTTT

j_call: TRBJ2-1
d_call: TRBD2
cdr3_length: 15
clone_size: .
v_call: TRBV10-3
cdr3_aa: CATQAASGPDNEQFF
cdr3_nt: TGTGCCACCCAGGCCGCTAGCGGCCCCGACAATGAGCAGTTCTTC

j_call: TRBJ1-1
d_call: .
cdr3_length: 12
clone_size: .
v_call: TRBV7-9
cdr3_aa: CASSFSNTEAFF
cdr3_nt: TGTGCCAGCAGCTTCTCCAACACTGAAGCTTTCTTT

j_call: TRBJ2-3
d_call: TRBD2
cdr3_length: 18
clone_size: .
v_call: TRBV19
cdr3_aa: CASSIQPRLAGGVDTQYF
cdr3_nt: TGTGCCAGTAGTATCCAACCGCGGCTAGCGGGGGGGGTTGATACGCAGTATTTT

j_call: TRBJ1-3
d_call: .
cdr3_length: 16
clone_size: .
v_call: TRBV11-2
cdr3_aa: CASSSGGKGSGNTIYF
cdr3_nt: TGTGCCAGCAGCTCCGGAGGAAAGGGGTCTGGAAACACCATATATTTT

j_call: TRBJ1-2
d_call: .
cdr3_length: 13
clone_size: .
v_call: TRBV30
cdr3_aa: CAWSVHGEGGYTF
cdr3_nt: TGTGCCTGGAGTGTACACGGGGAAGGGGGCTACACCTTC

j_call: TRBJ2-3
d_call: TRBD1
cdr3_length: 15
clone_size: .
v_call: TRBV5-4
cdr3_aa: CASSSPGQGKDTQYF
cdr3_nt: TGTGCCAGCAGCTCGCCTGGACAGGGAAAGGATACGCAGTATTTT

j_call: TRBJ2-7
d_call: TRBD1
cdr3_length: 13
clone_size: .
v_call: TRBV20-1
cdr3_aa: CSASSTGGYEQYF
cdr3_nt: TGCAGTGCTAGTAGCACAGGGGGCTACGAGCAGTACTTC

j_call: TRBJ2-3
d_call: TRBD2
cdr3_length: 14
clone_size: .
v_call: TRBV27
cdr3_aa: CASTLGGGGDTQYF
cdr3_nt: TGTGCCAGCACCCTCGGGGGGGGAGGAGATACGCAGTATTTT

j_call: TRBJ1-6
d_call: .
cdr3_length: 13
clone_size: once
v_call: TRBV6-5
cdr3_aa: CASRGPYNSPLHF
cdr3_nt: TGTGCCAGCAGGGGACCCTATAATTCACCCCTCCACTTT

j_call: TRBJ2-5
d_call: .
cdr3_length: 12
clone_size: few
v_call: TRBV24-1
cdr3_aa: CATSRPGETQYF
cdr3_nt: TGTGCCACCAGTCGGCCAGGGGAGACCCAGTACTTC

j_call: TRBJ2-4
d_call: TRBD1
cdr3_length: 16
clone_size: .
v_call: TRBV19
cdr3_aa: CASSGTGGKAKNIQYF
cdr3_nt: TGTGCCAGTAGTGGAACAGGGGGCAAAGCCAAAAACATTCAGTACTTC

j_call: TRBJ2-5
d_call: .
cdr3_length: 11
clone_size: .
v_call: TRBV7-9
cdr3_aa: CASTPQGTQYF
cdr3_nt: TGTGCCAGCACTCCCCAAGGGACCCAGTACTTC

j_call: TRBJ2-7
d_call: TRBD1
cdr3_length: 17
clone_size: .
v_call: TRBV4-2
cdr3_aa: CASSQEGGGQGFHEQYF
cdr3_nt: TGTGCCAGCAGCCAAGAGGGGGGCGGACAGGGGTTCCACGAGCAGTACTTC

j_call: TRBJ1-6
d_call: TRBD1
cdr3_length: 11
clone_size: .
v_call: TRBV20-1
cdr3_aa: CSVGTDSPLHF
cdr3_nt: TGCAGTGTTGGGACAGATTCACCCCTCCACTTT

j_call: TRBJ1-2
d_call: .
cdr3_length: 14
clone_size: .
v_call: TRBV2
cdr3_aa: CASTRGRASYGYTF
cdr3_nt: TGTGCCAGCACTCGAGGGAGGGCCAGCTATGGCTACACCTTC

j_call: TRBJ2-5
d_call: .
cdr3_length: 15
clone_size: once
v_call: TRBV6-2/TRBV6-3
cdr3_aa: CASSLQKGRGETQYF
cdr3_nt: TGTGCCAGCAGTCTACAGAAGGGGCGCGGGGAGACCCAGTACTTC

j_call: TRBJ2-2
d_call: TRBD1
cdr3_length: 16
clone_size: .
v_call: TRBV24-1
cdr3_aa: CATSDYGTGETGELFF
cdr3_nt: TGTGCCACCAGTGATTACGGGACAGGGGAGACCGGGGAGCTGTTTTTT

j_call: TRBJ2-7
d_call: .
cdr3_length: 13
clone_size: few
v_call: TRBV5-1
cdr3_aa: CASSWDKSYEQYF
cdr3_nt: TGCGCCAGCAGCTGGGACAAGTCCTACGAGCAGTACTTC

j_call: TRBJ2-7
d_call: .
cdr3_length: 13
clone_size: .
v_call: TRBV7-3
cdr3_aa: CASSLTSTGGQYF
cdr3_nt: TGTGCCAGCAGCTTAACGTCGACCGGCGGGCAGTACTTC

j_call: TRBJ2-7
d_call: TRBD1
cdr3_length: 18
clone_size: .
v_call: TRBV4-3
cdr3_aa: CASSQGGRAPARGHEQYF
cdr3_nt: TGCGCCAGCAGCCAAGGGGGTAGAGCCCCGGCCAGGGGGCACGAGCAGTACTTC

j_call: TRBJ2-5
d_call: TRBD2
cdr3_length: 15
clone_size: .
v_call: TRBV28
cdr3_aa: CASSSIGGGKETQYF
cdr3_nt: TGTGCCAGCAGTTCCATCGGCGGGGGAAAAGAGACCCAGTACTTC

j_call: TRBJ2-3
d_call: .
cdr3_length: 14
clone_size: .
v_call: TRBV6-4
cdr3_aa: CASARQGITDTQYF
cdr3_nt: TGTGCCAGTGCCCGGCAGGGAATTACAGATACGCAGTATTTT

j_call: TRBJ2-1
d_call: .
cdr3_length: 10
clone_size: .
v_call: TRBV6-5
cdr3_aa: CASGERTQFF
cdr3_nt: TGTGCCAGCGGCGAGCGGACTCAGTTCTTC